This T cell receptor beta chain was identified in a study of OX40 agonist ivuxolimab in advanced cancers. In the study overall: With ivuxolimab, an agonistic anti-OX40 (CD134) antibody, patients were treated. Ivuxolimab, which patients received intravenously every 2 weeks, was dosed at 0.01 to 10 mg/kg. Eligibility rules accepted prior anti-PD-1, anti-PD-L1 or anti-CTLA-4 therapy, and around 43% had some.

The assay was immunoSEQ multiplex PCR, and TCRdb's table has in-frame clones only and misses some. The sample includes approximately 15,000 clones, about 86% of them seen just once. This clonotype originated in an adult with an advanced solid tumor such as melanoma, head and neck, liver or kidney cancer. This material consisted of CD4+ or CD8+ T cells sorted from blood, taken in a trial of the OX40 agonist ivuxolimab.

CDR3 sequence (DNA): TGTGCCAGCAGTGCCCCTTCGGGAAGAGGGTTCTACGAGCAGTACTTC. Translated, it gives CASSAPSGRGFYEQYF. V usage is TRBV6-1 and J usage is TRBJ2-7; D is possibly TRBD2 (5 bases). V lost 4 bases and J 3 bases, leaving 19 bases between the germline ends. The CDR3 contains 16 residues. Germline values: CDR1 MNHNS, CDR2 SASEGT.